One and the same sample provided the 22 T cell receptor beta chains below, sequenced in a study of a mutant IDH1 vaccine in newly diagnosed glioma. The method was immunoSEQ multiplex PCR; TCRdb's version includes in-frame clones alone and lacks a portion of them. In the table there are approximately 100,000 clones, around 90% of which are singletons. Time point given: baseline, week 1 (first vaccination visit). Treatment of the sample: pre-vaccination baseline after standard-of-care therapy. The sample in question was PBMCs, obtained from a glioma patient treated with radiotherapy, temozolomide or both. The source of these receptors is a woman in her fifties or sixties with glioma.

The rearrangement uses TRBV6-5 and TRBJ2-1; 7 nucleotides agree with TRBD1. The germline CDR1 and CDR2 sequences are MNHEY and SVGAGI. After removal of 10 bases from V and 4 bases from J, the junction contained 4 bases not matched to a gene. The CDR3 is 12 residues long. Written as DNA, the CDR3 is TGTGCCACCGGGACAGTTTACAATGAGCAGTTCTTC. Translated, it gives CATGTVYNEQFF.

As to this clone: The sample contains more than one DNA sequence encoding this CDR3. CDR3: CASSYPGQGYEQYF. Here the CDR3 DNA reads TGTGCCAGCAGTTATCCGGGACAGGGCTACGAGCAGTACTTC. The V call is TRBV28, the J call TRBJ2-7; TRBD1 matches at 9 bases. The ends lost 4 bases at V and 3 bases at J; junction bases unmatched: 4. The germline gives CDR1 MDHEN, CDR2 SYDVKM. CDR3 length equals 14 residues.

The rearrangement uses TRBV7-2 and TRBJ2-3; 7 nucleotides line up with TRBD2. With 5 bases clipped from V and 2 bases from J, the junction kept 4 bases outside the gene matches. Germline V gene lookup returns CDR1 SGHTA and CDR2 FQGNSA. This CDR3 spans 14 amino acids. DNA for the CDR3: TGTGCCAGCAGCCCGGGACTATACACAGATACGCAGTATTTT. Amino acid sequence: CASSPGLYTDTQYF.

V is TRBV7-2 and J is TRBJ2-5; 13 bases map to TRBD2. This CDR3 comprises 16 residues. Germline CDR1 SGHTA, CDR2 FQGNSA. J lost 3 bases, V lost 2 bases, and 3 bases had no gene match. CDR3 in DNA: TGTGCCAGCAGCTTAAGAGGACTAGCGGGAGAAGAGACCCAGTACTTC. Its protein is CASSLRGLAGEETQYF.

The chain combines TRBV5-4 with TRBJ2-7; TRBD1 matches 10 bases. Germline V lookup: CDR1 SGHNT, CDR2 YYREEE (reference sequence). The ends lost 9 bases at V and 5 bases at J; junction bases unmatched: 11. The CDR3 length is 14 residues. CDR3 bases: TGTGCCACCCGGGGGGGGACAGGGGAGCACGAGCAGTACTTC. As protein: CATRGGTGEHEQYF. Using reference TRBV5-4 and TRBJ2-7 for the parts outside the CDR3, the full variable domain is ETGVTQSPTHLIKTRGQQVTLRCSSQSGHNTVSWYQQALGQGPQFIFQYYREEENGRGNFPPRFSGLQFPNYSSELNVNALELDDSALYLCATRGGTGEHEQYFGPGTRLTVT.

This chain joins TRBV18 and TRBJ1-5, with unresolved D. This CDR3 region has 12 residues. The germline V and J ends were trimmed by 5 bases and 6 bases, with 8 bases remaining between them. The germline CDR1 and CDR2 sequences are KGHSH and LQKENI. The CDR3 region has the DNA TGTGCCAGCTCATTCTCAAGTCAGCCCCAGCATTTT. Protein: CASSFSSQPQHF.

The chain is built from TRBV7-2 and TRBJ2-7, with 7 positions matching TRBD2. From germline, CDR1 is SGHTA and CDR2 FQGNSA. With V trimmed by 3 bases and J by 2 bases, 7 bases remained unmatched. The CDR3 length is 15 residues. The CDR3 sequence: CASSFGTIPAYEQYF. CDR3 bases: TGTGCCAGCAGCTTCGGGACTATCCCCGCCTACGAGCAGTACTTC. The variable domain in full, completed from reference TRBV7-2 and TRBJ2-7, reads GAGVSQSPSNKVTEKGKDVELRCDPISGHTALYWYRQSLGQGLEFLIYFQGNSAPDKSGLPSDRFSAERTGGSVSTLTIQRTQQEDSAVYLCASSFGTIPAYEQYFGPGTRLTVT.

This rearrangement joins TRBV30 to TRBJ1-6; D is uncertain. There are 15 residues in the CDR3. Germline CDR1 GTSNPN, CDR2 SVGIG (reference sequence). The germline V and J ends were trimmed by 3 bases and 2 bases, with 11 bases remaining between them. CDR3 residues: CAWSPWGAYNSPLHF. DNA of the CDR3: TGTGCCTGGAGCCCCTGGGGAGCCTATAATTCACCCCTCCACTTT.

The genes are TRBV7-8 and TRBJ1-2; perhaps TRBD1 as D (6 bases). Germline-derived CDR1 and CDR2 are SGHVS and FQNEAQ. The CDR3 length is 14 residues. V was cut by 5 bases and J by 0 bases, with 10 bases left in between. The CDR3 spells CASSPDRTNYGYTF. CDR3 in DNA: TGTGCCAGCAGCCCCGACAGGACTAACTATGGCTACACCTTC.

This clone was observed once. This chain uses TRBV27 with TRBJ2-3; 8 nucleotides match TRBD2. Trimming cost V 3 bases and J 0 bases; bases outside gene matches: 2. The CDR3 length is 15 residues. Germline V lookup: CDR1 MNHEY, CDR2 SMNVEV (reference sequence). Written as DNA, the CDR3 is TGTGCCAGCAGTTTTAGCGGGGCAAGCACAGATACGCAGTATTTT. Translated, it gives CASSFSGASTDTQYF.

The chain uses TRBV27 and TRBJ1-5; TRBD1 might be the D (5 bases). Germline CDR1 is MNHEY and CDR2 is SMNVEV (reference sequence). The CDR3 covers 15 residues. V lost 0 bases and J 0 bases, leaving 6 bases between the germline ends. CDR3 DNA sequence: TGTGCCAGCAGTTTATCGACAGCTAGCAATCAGCCCCAGCATTTT. Protein: CASSLSTASNQPQHF.

This chain connects TRBV30 to TRBJ2-7, with 7 bases aligning to TRBD2. Germline lookup yields CDR1 GTSNPN and CDR2 SVGIG (reference sequence). After removal of 6 bases from V and 3 bases from J, the junction contained 11 bases not matched to a gene. This CDR3 contains 14 residues. The CDR3 region is CACPPRECGYEQYF. In DNA, the CDR3 is TGTGCCTGCCCCCCGCGGGAGTGTGGCTACGAGCAGTACTTC.

The chain recombines TRBV5-4 with TRBJ1-4, with D tentatively TRBD1 (5 bases). Germline CDR1 and CDR2: SGHNT and YYREEE (reference sequence). The ends were cut back, 4 bases at V and 4 bases at J, with 11 bases in the middle. The CDR3 loop spans 14 amino acids. The DNA of the CDR3 is TGTGCCAGCAGCAGGGGAGATGGTAATGAAAAACTGTTTTTT. It translates to CASSRGDGNEKLFF.

The rearrangement joins TRBV4-1 to TRBJ1-5; D call uncertain. In germline, CDR1 is MGHRA, CDR2 YSYEKL. Trimming shortened V by 5 bases and J by 3 bases, and 8 bases separated the two germline ends. The CDR3 is made up of 13 amino acids. The CDR3 here is CASSYNYNQPQHF. In DNA, the CDR3 is TGCGCCAGCAGCTATAATTACAATCAGCCCCAGCATTTT.

This sequence joins TRBV5-1 and TRBJ2-7; D is ambiguous. This CDR3 contains 12 residues. The germline V and J ends were trimmed by 4 bases and 4 bases, with 9 bases remaining between them. Germline CDR1 SGHRS, CDR2 YFSETQ. This CDR3 reads CASSTVGYEQYF. In DNA, the CDR3 is TGCGCCAGCAGCACAGTCGGGTACGAGCAGTACTTC.

The J gene is TRBJ2-7, the V gene TRBV11-2, with 7 bases aligning to TRBD1. This CDR3 comprises 15 residues. CDR1 and CDR2 from the germline V gene are SGHAT and FQNNGV. V lost 1 base to trimming and J lost 3 bases; unmatched junction nucleotides: 6. The CDR3: CASSLGVGDSYEQYF. The CDR3 region has the DNA TGTGCCAGCAGCTTAGGAGTAGGGGACAGCTACGAGCAGTACTTC.

J is TRBJ2-7 and V is TRBV28; D perhaps matches TRBD2 (5 bases). V lost 3 bases and J 7 bases, leaving 10 bases between the germline ends. Germline V lookup: CDR1 MDHEN, CDR2 SYDVKM. The CDR3 sequence is 12 residues long. This CDR3 is CASSFYQREQYF. CDR3 DNA: TGTGCCAGCAGTTTTTACCAGCGGGAGCAGTACTTC.

V and J are TRBV9 and TRBJ2-1, with 7 bases that match TRBD2. CDR1 SGDLS and CDR2 YYNGEE come from the germline V gene. V shed 0 bases, J shed 7 bases, and the junction held 4 bases outside the gene matches. The CDR3 has 14 amino acids. CDR3 sequence reads: CASSVGLAPNEQFF. The CDR3 DNA follows: TGTGCCAGCAGCGTAGGACTAGCCCCGAATGAGCAGTTCTTC.

The rearrangement joins TRBV28 to TRBJ1-5; the D is unclear. The ends were cut back, 5 bases at V and 9 bases at J, with 11 bases in the middle. The CDR3 is 12 residues long. Germline CDR1 reads MDHEN; CDR2 reads SYDVKM. This CDR3 reads CASSPLPRPQHF. The CDR3, as DNA: TGTGCCAGCAGTCCCCTCCCGAGGCCCCAGCATTTT.

This chain links TRBV18 with TRBJ1-4; 7 bases fit TRBD1. There are 17 residues in the CDR3. Germline assignment: CDR1 KGHSH and CDR2 LQKENI. V lost 3 bases and J lost 8; bases outside the gene matches: 15. The CDR3 bases are TGTGCCAGCTCACCCAAGACAGGGCTGGGGAATGAGGAAAAACTGTTTTTT. Amino acid sequence: CASSPKTGLGNEEKLFF.

The CDR3 coding sequence is TGCAGCGTTGTACGGGGTGTCACCGGGGAGCTGTTTTTT. Translation gives CSVVRGVTGELFF. V gene TRBV29-1 combines with J gene TRBJ2-2, with D possibly being TRBD2 (5 bases). The CDR3 spans 13 residues. CDR1 and CDR2 from the germline V gene are SQVTM and ANQGSEA. V lost 4 bases and J 4 bases, leaving 10 bases between the germline ends.

The chain links TRBV7-9 to TRBJ2-1; D is possibly TRBD1 or TRBD2 (5 bases each). In germline, CDR1 is SEHNR, CDR2 FQNEAQ (reference sequence). CDR3 length: 14 residues. The germline V and J ends were trimmed by 9 bases and 5 bases, with 17 bases remaining between them. CDR3 residues: CASTPGTVNNEQFF. The CDR3 coding sequence is TGTGCCAGTACCCCCGGGACGGTTAACAATGAGCAGTTCTTC. The full variable domain, completed using reference TRBV7-9 and TRBJ2-1, is DTGVSQNPRHKITKRGQNVTFRCDPISEHNRLYWYRQTLGQGPEFLTYFQNEAQLEKSRLLSDRFSAERPKGSFSTLEIQRTEQGDSAMYLCASTPGTVNNEQFFGPGTRLTVL.